These 18 T cell receptor beta chains were sequenced from one sample in a study of post-analysis software for immune sequencing data. The antigens for these receptors are not known. Overall study findings and caveats: About five TRBV segments, including TRBV5-6, TRBV5-1 and TRBV20-1, were more frequent in patients than controls.

Unique molecular identifiers were carried by the TCR beta cDNA libraries. TCRdb fed the PCR reads into MiXCR, producing one record per CDR3 protein. Counted here are roughly 540,000 distinct CDR3 sequences, less than 40% occurring once; the ten biggest clones make up 4.5% to 7.5%. Sample: blood. All receptors derive from a girl aged 2 to 17 with multiple sclerosis.

This chain joins TRBV12-3 or TRBV12-4 and TRBJ1-4; 7 nucleotides agree with TRBD1. This CDR3 comprises 14 residues. The junction had 6 bases not matched to a gene; V was cut back by 6 bases and J by 5 bases. Here the CDR3 reads CASRGQAGNEKLFF. The CDR3 DNA is TGTGCCAGCAGAGGACAGGCGGGGAATGAAAAACTGTTTTTT.

On this clonotype itself: This could be a read error, since a much larger clone is one nucleotide away. The chain is built from TRBV29-1 and TRBJ2-5; D may be TRBD2 (5 bases). The CDR3 consists of 12 residues. Looked up from germline, CDR1 is SQVTM and CDR2 is ANQGSEA. CDR3 sequence (DNA): TGCAGCGTCGGGTGGTTGGGAGAGATCCAGTACTTC. The encoded protein is CSVGWLGEIQYF.

The J gene is TRBJ2-7, the V gene TRBV4-1, with D possibly matching TRBD2 (5 bases). Trimming left V 1 base short and J 3 bases short, with 7 bases between. The length of the CDR3 is 13 residues. Germline CDR1 reads MGHRA; CDR2 reads YSYEKL. The CDR3 is CASSQVGGYEQYV. The CDR3 DNA sequence: TGCGCCAGCAGCCAAGTCGGAGGCTACGAGCAGTACGTC.

The V gene is TRBV12-3 or TRBV12-4, the J gene TRBJ2-3; TRBD2 agrees at 7 bases. The CDR3 is made up of 12 amino acids. After removal of 5 bases from V and 10 bases from J, the junction contained 6 bases not matched to a gene. The DNA of the CDR3 is TGTGCCAGCAGTCCCGGACTAGGGGCGCAGTATTTT. Amino acid sequence: CASSPGLGAQYF.

As to this clonotype: This may be a read error: a much more frequent sequence differs by one nucleotide. The chain combines TRBV29-1 with TRBJ2-3, with D hard to call. CDR3 length equals 13 residues. The germline gives CDR1 SQVTM, CDR2 ANQGSEA. The CDR3 is CSVNGLRTDTRYF. The CDR3 DNA follows: TGCAGCGTTAATGGGTTACGCACAGATACGCGGTATTTT.

The gene calls are TRBV4-1 and TRBJ1-1; D is possibly TRBD1 (6 bases). Trimming stripped 0 bases from V and 5 bases from J, with 13 bases between. The CDR3 covers 15 residues. Germline V CDR1 and CDR2: MGHRA, YSYEKL. The CDR3, as DNA: TGCGCCAGCAGCCAAGAAATGGGGGCGAGGACTGAAGCTTTCTTT. The encoded protein is CASSQEMGARTEAFF.

J is TRBJ1-1 and V is TRBV7-9; the D gene is possibly TRBD1 (5 bases). The CDR3 is 13 amino acids. Germline V gives CDR1 SEHNR, CDR2 FQNEAQ (reference sequence). V was pared by 6 bases and J by 5 bases, with 13 bases between. CDR3 sequence: CASRYRGLTEAFF. The CDR3 DNA is TGTGCCAGCAGATATCGGGGCTTGACTGAAGCTTTCTTT. Supplemented by reference TRBV7-9 and TRBJ1-1, the full variable domain reads DTGVSQNPRHKITKRGQNVTFRCDPISEHNRLYWYRQTLGQGPEFLTYFQNEAQLEKSRLLSDRFSAERPKGSFSTLEIQRTEQGDSAMYLCASRYRGLTEAFFGQGTRLTVV.

This clonotype was seen a few times. The J gene is TRBJ1-2, the V gene TRBV2; D is ambiguous. Germline V gene lookup returns CDR1 SNHLY and CDR2 FYNNEI. V was cut by 6 bases and J by 8 bases, with 13 bases left in between. There are 12 residues in the CDR3. The CDR3 here is CASRGRWLGYTF. CDR3 in DNA: TGTGCCAGCAGGGGAAGATGGTTGGGCTACACCTTC.

A few counts support this clonotype. The chain couples TRBV15 to TRBJ1-1, with D possibly being TRBD1 (5 bases). The germline CDR1 and CDR2 sequences are LNHNV and YYDKDF (reference sequence). The CDR3 covers 13 residues. Trimming pared 5 bases from V and 2 bases from J, leaving 9 bases between. CDR3 sequence reads: CATSVQENTEAFF. DNA for the CDR3: TGTGCCACCAGCGTACAGGAAAACACTGAAGCTTTCTTT.

This sequence joins TRBV3-1 and TRBJ1-1; D unclear. The CDR3 runs to 14 residues. Germline V gives CDR1 LGHDT, CDR2 YNNKEL (reference sequence). The V end lost 2 bases, the J end lost 8 bases, and 15 bases lay between the germline ends. CDR3 loop: CASSQSPTQSEAFF. The CDR3 region has the DNA TGTGCCAGCAGCCAATCCCCCACCCAGTCCGAAGCTTTCTTT.

This clonotype was observed at least ten times. The genes are TRBV7-6 and TRBJ2-3; no reliable D call. The CDR3 runs to 13 residues. V lost 5 bases and J 0 bases, leaving 6 bases between the germline ends. Germline V CDR1 and CDR2: SGHVS, FNYEAQ. CDR3 sequence reads: CASSGVSTDTQYF. Written as DNA, the CDR3 is TGTGCCAGCAGCGGGGTGAGCACAGATACGCAGTATTTT.

The chain uses TRBV6-2 or TRBV6-3 and TRBJ1-6; D is unresolved. Trimming pared 6 bases from V and 2 bases from J, leaving 11 bases between. Germline CDR1 MNHEY, CDR2 SVGEGT. The CDR3 runs 15 residues. CDR3 loop: CASRPQGPYNSPLHF. DNA for the CDR3: TGTGCCAGCAGGCCGCAAGGGCCCTATAATTCACCCCTCCACTTT.

The CDR3 is CASSRHRDRPTGANVLTF. DNA of the CDR3: TGTGCCAGCAGCCGTCACCGGGACAGACCAACTGGGGCCAACGTCCTGACTTTC. The rearrangement joins TRBV3-1 to TRBJ2-6; 7 bases line up with TRBD1. Germline CDR1 and CDR2: LGHDT and YNNKEL (reference sequence). The CDR3 is 18 residues long. With V trimmed by 4 bases and J by 2 bases, 11 bases remained unmatched.

This clonotype was recorded a few times. The CDR3 region is CASRESGTPEAFF. The CDR3 DNA sequence: TGCGCCAGCAGGGAATCCGGGACCCCCGAAGCTTTCTTT. This sequence joins TRBV10-2 and TRBJ1-1; TRBD1 might be the D (5 bases). The CDR3 contains 13 residues. Germline CDR1 reads WSHSY; CDR2 reads SAAADI. V lost 6 bases and J 8 bases, leaving 16 bases between the germline ends.

This chain's CDR3 is CASRGQLYEQYF. CDR3 DNA sequence: TGTGCCAGCAGGGGACAGCTATACGAGCAGTACTTC. The chain combines TRBV28 with TRBJ2-4; 7 bases agree with TRBD1. The better agreement between TRBJ2-7 and the DNA end casts doubt on the J call. Germline V gives CDR1 MDHEN, CDR2 SYDVKM. The CDR3 covers 12 residues.

Concerning this clonotype: The junction departs from germline at one end; a sequencing error may be responsible. The chain carries TRBV7-9 and TRBJ2-1; possible D gene TRBD1, 7 bases. CDR1 SEHNR and CDR2 FQNEAQ come from the germline V gene (reference sequence). This CDR3 spans 15 amino acids. The CDR3 nucleotides read TGTTCCAGCGCCCAGGGGGGTTTCCCCACCAATGAGCAGTTCTTC. Translation: CSSAQGGFPTNEQFF.

Details on this clonotype: At one boundary the junction diverges from the germline segment, which might be a read error. The rearrangement uses TRBV20-1 and TRBJ1-5; 7 bases are a match to TRBD1. The germline V gene encodes CDR1 DFQATT and CDR2 SNEGSKA (reference sequence). The CDR3 totals 16 residues. CDR3 region: CCARDDRVWSNQPQHF. The CDR3 DNA follows: TGCTGTGCTAGAGACGACAGGGTGTGGAGCAATCAGCCCCAGCATTTT.

In its sample, this clonotype was seen many times. The gene calls are TRBV20-1 and TRBJ2-1; the match to TRBD2 covers 8 bases. The CDR3 loop spans 15 amino acids. The germline V gene encodes CDR1 DFQATT and CDR2 SNEGSKA (reference sequence). After removal of 0 bases from V and 5 bases from J, the junction contained 6 bases not matched to a gene. CDR3 protein: CSARDHGLAHNEQFF. The CDR3 coding sequence is TGCAGTGCTAGAGATCATGGACTAGCCCACAATGAGCAGTTCTTC.